This T cell receptor (beta chain) came from a study of cytomegalovirus exposure and HLA in healthy donors. Study-wide results and limits: Reports credit the classifier with highly specific, highly sensitive diagnosis of cytomegalovirus status. At a 0.05 false discovery rate, a later analysis found 18,000 or so TCR beta sequences to be associated with HLA alleles.

This clone was seen only once. The antigen is unknown. CDR1 is SNHLY, CDR2 FYNNEI, per germline. The CDR3 loop spans 14 amino acids. Between the trimmed V and J ends, which lost 4 bases and 0 bases, there was a span of 9 bases. Primers for the PCR totalled 60 Vbeta and 13 Jbeta. The method was immunoSEQ multiplex PCR; TCRdb's version includes in-frame clones alone and lacks a portion of them. The table lists around 200,000 clones, around 85% of them singletons, with around 1.7% in the top ten. Healthy individuals who donated bone marrow served as the donors. The gene calls are TRBV2 and TRBJ1-2; D possibly corresponds to TRBD1 (5 bases). Material: PBMCs. This clonotype was sampled from a man in his fifties in good health and CMV-seronegative. In DNA form, the CDR3 reads TGTGCCAGCAGTGCTACAGGTGCTAACTATGGCTACACCTTC. This encodes CASSATGANYGYTF.